This T cell receptor beta chain came from a study of blood T cell repertoires in COVID-19. Study-wide context: PBMCs, B-cell-depleted T cells, or T cells provided the cDNA or gDNA that made up the material.

Germline CDR1 and CDR2: SGHRS and YFSETQ. The CDR3 runs 13 residues. Trimming shortened V by 0 bases and J by 3 bases, and 7 bases separated the two germline ends. Here immunoSEQ multiplex PCR was the method, and the copy in TCRdb shows in-frame clones only, minus some. Of about 160,000 clones in the sample, around 85% are singletons; the top ten hold 3% to 3.5%. The chain couples TRBV5-1 to TRBJ2-7; D remains unclear. Sample: peripheral blood. The clonotype comes from a human donor with acute or convalescent COVID-19. The donor label of this sample is uncertain. The CDR3 loop is CASSLAQNYEQYF. The CDR3 region has the DNA TGCGCCAGCAGCTTGGCACAGAACTACGAGCAGTACTTC.